These 31 T cell receptor beta chains share one sample of origin, sequenced in a study of identifying expanded T cells in peripheral blood. Using immunoSEQ multiplex PCR, the repertoire was profiled, and TCRdb retains in-frame clones only, with some absent. The table lists some 75,000 clones, roughly 90% of them singletons. The sample comprised blood. These receptors all stem from a person aged 18 to 69 in good health.

Only one count was recorded for this clone. The chain recombines TRBV7-9 with TRBJ1-1; D uncertain. Between the trimmed V and J ends, which lost 7 bases and 1 base, there was a span of 16 bases. The CDR3 sequence is 15 residues long. Germline V CDR1 and CDR2: SEHNR, FQNEAQ (reference sequence). DNA of the CDR3: TGTGCCAGCAACACCTGGGAGGCGGAGAACACTGAAGCTTTCTTT. Amino acids: CASNTWEAENTEAFF.

The sample holds one count of this clone. The rearrangement uses TRBV19 and TRBJ2-1; no reliable D call. V lost 3 bases and J lost 10, with 16 bases in between. The CDR3 spans 14 residues. The germline V gene encodes CDR1 LNHDA and CDR2 SQIVND (reference sequence). The CDR3 bases are TGTGCCAGTAGTATCGACGGCAGACATCGGGAGCAGTTCTTC. The encoded protein is CASSIDGRHREQFF.

The V call is TRBV7-2, the J call TRBJ2-5; 13 nucleotides line up with TRBD2. The CDR3 runs 16 residues. V was clipped by 4 bases and J by 4 bases; unmatched bases: 6. Germline V gene sequence: CDR1 SGHTA, CDR2 FQGNSA. CDR3 in amino acids: CASSWRTSGGAETQYF. The CDR3, as DNA: TGTGCCAGCAGCTGGAGAACTAGCGGGGGGGCAGAGACCCAGTACTTC.

This chain connects TRBV7-2 to TRBJ2-3; 12 bases line up with TRBD2. V shed 8 bases and J 10 bases; nucleotides not matched to a gene: 13. This CDR3 is 15 amino acids long. Per germline, CDR1 SGHTA and CDR2 FQGNSA. The CDR3 loop reads CASGRLAGAHASQYF. In nucleotides, the CDR3 is TGTGCCAGCGGCAGACTAGCGGGGGCCCACGCGTCGCAGTATTTT.

The chain combines TRBV11-2 with TRBJ1-2; possible D gene TRBD1, 5 bases. The CDR3 totals 13 residues. V was clipped by 5 bases and J by 8 bases, with 15 bases between them. Germline CDR1 reads SGHAT; CDR2 reads FQNNGV. The CDR3 sequence: CASSPQTAEGYTF. CDR3 DNA: TGTGCCAGCAGCCCCCAGACAGCAGAAGGCTACACCTTC.

In this sample, this clone turned up once. This CDR3 is CASSLAGAGDEQYF. The CDR3 region has the DNA TGTGCCAGCAGCTTAGCGGGAGCGGGGGACGAGCAGTACTTC. The gene calls are TRBV28 and TRBJ2-7, with TRBD2 matching 9 bases. The CDR3 is 14 amino acids. Losses at the gene ends were 6 bases for V and 5 bases for J; bases not matched to a gene: 8. In germline, CDR1 is MDHEN, CDR2 SYDVKM.

V is TRBV27 and J is TRBJ2-7; possible D gene TRBD1, 6 bases. The CDR3 length is 14 residues. CDR1 MNHEY and CDR2 SMNVEV come from the germline V gene (reference sequence). Trimming removed 5 bases from V and 4 bases from J, with 15 bases in between. The chain's CDR3 is CASSPAGEGYEQYF. The CDR3 DNA reads as TGTGCCAGCAGTCCCGCAGGGGAAGGGTACGAGCAGTACTTC.

This clone was seen once. The V call is TRBV7-8, the J call TRBJ1-1; unclear D gene. Germline CDR1 reads SGHVS; CDR2 reads FQNEAQ. This CDR3 is built from 14 residues. Trimming took 1 base from V and 3 from J, leaving 9 bases between them. Here the CDR3 DNA reads TGTGCCAGCAGCTTAGAGGTGAGGTACACTGAAGCTTTCTTT. It codes for CASSLEVRYTEAFF.

The chain recombines TRBV6-5 with TRBJ1-1; 8 nucleotides match TRBD1. The trim removed 5 bases at V and 1 base at J, leaving 6 bases unmatched. The CDR3 is 15 residues long. Germline CDR1 MNHEY, CDR2 SVGAGI. This CDR3 is CASSTYQGANTEAFF. Here the CDR3 DNA reads TGTGCCAGCAGTACCTACCAGGGGGCGAACACTGAAGCTTTCTTT.

V gene TRBV5-5 combines with J gene TRBJ1-2; D gene unclear. Germline values: CDR1 SGHKS, CDR2 YYEKEE (reference sequence). V was trimmed by 4 bases and J by 7 bases, leaving 17 bases between them. The CDR3 extends over 14 amino acids. The CDR3 DNA reads TGTGCCAGCAGCGTTGGCTCGCCTCGCTCTGGCTACACCTTC. Encoded protein: CASSVGSPRSGYTF.

J is TRBJ2-7 and V is TRBV13; D is unclear. This CDR3 has 12 amino acids. The ends were cut back, 3 bases at V and 4 bases at J, with 7 bases in the middle. Germline CDR1 is PRHDT and CDR2 is FYEKMQ (reference sequence). CDR3 amino acids: CASSLAVYEQYF. DNA of the CDR3: TGTGCCAGCAGCTTGGCGGTGTACGAGCAGTACTTC.

The chain carries TRBV11-2 and TRBJ1-6; no clear D. Germline V gives CDR1 SGHAT, CDR2 FQNNGV. V was trimmed by 2 bases and J by 8 bases, leaving 16 bases between them. The CDR3 has 16 residues. The CDR3: CASSLQKGRSYSPLHF. The CDR3 nucleotides read TGTGCCAGCAGCTTACAGAAGGGCAGATCGTATTCACCCCTCCACTTT.

This chain uses TRBV4-2 with TRBJ2-3; the D gene is possibly TRBD2 (6 bases). CDR1 is LGHNA, CDR2 YNFKEQ, per germline. The CDR3 is made up of 12 amino acids. Deletions cut 2 bases from V and 6 bases from J, with 6 bases between. The CDR3 loop is CASSQLADTQYF. The CDR3 nucleotides are TGTGCCAGCAGCCAACTAGCGGATACGCAGTATTTT.

The rearrangement joins TRBV28 to TRBJ2-1; no firm D call. The V and J ends lost 3 bases and 3 bases respectively, with 9 bases between them. Germline values: CDR1 MDHEN, CDR2 SYDVKM. The CDR3 totals 14 residues. The CDR3 spells CASSLAADYNEQFF. Here the CDR3 DNA reads TGTGCCAGCAGTTTGGCGGCAGACTACAATGAGCAGTTCTTC.

This clone was counted only a few times. The chain uses TRBV7-2 and TRBJ2-4, with no clear D. Between the trimmed V and J ends, which lost 5 bases and 8 bases, there was a span of 13 bases. CDR1 SGHTA and CDR2 FQGNSA come from the germline V gene. The CDR3 covers 13 residues. CDR3 bases: TGTGCCAGCAGCAGGACGTCTGAGGACATTCAGTACTTC. Protein: CASSRTSEDIQYF.

The chain has TRBV30 and TRBJ1-1, with D tentatively TRBD1 (5 bases). The CDR3 has 14 amino acids. The germline CDR1 and CDR2 sequences are GTSNPN and SVGIG (reference sequence). V was trimmed by 0 bases and J by 4 bases, leaving 12 bases between them. The CDR3 region has the DNA TGTGCCTGGAGTGTACGACTTGGGGGCACTGAAGCTTTCTTT. It encodes CAWSVRLGGTEAFF. Full variable domain (outside the CDR3, taken from reference TRBV30 and TRBJ1-1): SQTIHQWPATLVQPVGSPLSLECTVEGTSNPNLYWYRQAAGRGLQLLFYSVGIGQISSEVPQNLSASRPQDRQFILSSKKLLLSDSGFYLCAWSVRLGGTEAFFGQGTRLTVV.

This chain joins TRBV29-1 and TRBJ1-3, with 8 bases aligning to TRBD1. The CDR3 consists of 12 residues. Germline loops: CDR1 SQVTM, CDR2 ANQGSEA. J lost 4 bases, V lost 4 bases, and 0 bases had no gene match. CDR3 protein: CSVAGGGNTIYF. Here the CDR3 DNA reads TGCAGCGTTGCAGGGGGCGGAAACACCATATATTTT.

The rearrangement uses TRBV28 and TRBJ2-1; 8 bases match TRBD1. The CDR3 is 16 residues long. V lost 4 bases and J lost 0; bases outside the gene matches: 5. Germline V CDR1 and CDR2: MDHEN, SYDVKM. This CDR3 is CASSSNRGTSYNEQFF. DNA of the CDR3: TGTGCCAGCAGTTCGAACAGGGGGACCTCCTACAATGAGCAGTTCTTC.

In its sample, this clone was seen a few times. The chain recombines TRBV7-3 with TRBJ2-6, with D possibly matching TRBD1 (6 bases). V lost 3 bases, J lost 2 bases, and 8 bases lay in between. The CDR3 totals 15 residues. The germline V gene encodes CDR1 SGHTA and CDR2 FQGTGA. The CDR3 protein is CASSFTGPGANVLTF. In DNA, the CDR3 is TGTGCCAGCAGCTTTACAGGGCCTGGGGCCAACGTCCTGACTTTC.

The V call is TRBV19, the J call TRBJ2-1, with 13 bases lining up with TRBD2. The V and J ends lost 4 bases and 7 bases, in that order; junction bases with no gene match: 7. This CDR3 is built from 16 residues. CDR1 is LNHDA, CDR2 SQIVND, per germline (reference sequence). The DNA for the CDR3 is TGTGCCAGTAGTAGACCGGGACTAGCGGGACCGAATGAGCAGTTCTTC. It is translated as CASSRPGLAGPNEQFF.

This chain links TRBV6-5 with TRBJ1-3; no clear D gene. V lost 0 bases, J lost 0 bases, and 6 bases lay in between. The CDR3 totals 15 residues. Germline assignment: CDR1 MNHEY and CDR2 SVGAGI. CDR3 coding DNA: TGTGCCAGCAGTTACTCGCCCCACTCTGGAAACACCATATATTTT. Its protein product is CASSYSPHSGNTIYF.

This clone has a single count. The rearrangement joins TRBV4-1 to TRBJ2-1; possibly TRBD1 or TRBD2 for D (6 bases each). The CDR3 extends over 14 amino acids. Trimming pared 0 bases from V and 9 bases from J, leaving 12 bases between. Germline V gene data show CDR1 as MGHRA and CDR2 as YSYEKL. The CDR3, as DNA: TGCGCCAGCAGCCAAGACACAGGGAGGAGTGAGCAGTTCTTC. Translation gives CASSQDTGRSEQFF.

The chain carries TRBV15 and TRBJ2-1, with TRBD2 identical over 10 bases. J gave up 4 bases and V 1 base, and 7 bases lay outside the gene matches. In germline, CDR1 is LNHNV, CDR2 YYDKDF (reference sequence). This CDR3 has 17 residues. The CDR3 region is CATSRGSLLAGYNEQFF. CDR3 nucleotides: TGTGCCACCAGCAGAGGATCCCTACTAGCGGGGTACAATGAGCAGTTCTTC. The variable domain in full, with the rest retrieved from reference TRBV15 and TRBJ2-1, is DAMVIQNPRYQVTQFGKPVTLSCSQTLNHNVMYWYQQKSSQAPKLLFHYYDKDFNNEADTPDNFQSRRPNTSFCFLDIRSPGLGDTAMYLCATSRGSLLAGYNEQFFGPGTRLTVL.

The sample holds a few counts of this clone. The chain uses TRBV7-8 and TRBJ2-7; 7 bases are a match to TRBD1. After removal of 5 bases from V and 2 bases from J, the junction contained 6 bases not matched to a gene. The CDR3 runs to 14 residues. Germline CDR1 and CDR2: SGHVS and FQNEAQ. CDR3 coding DNA: TGTGCCAGCAGCCCCACGGGACAGACCTACGAGCAGTACTTC. Amino acids: CASSPTGQTYEQYF. Full variable domain (rest looked up from reference TRBV7-8 and TRBJ2-7): GAGVSQSPRYKVAKRGQDVALRCDPISGHVSLFWYQQALGQGPEFLTYFQNEAQLDKSGLPSDRFFAERPEGSVSTLKIQRTQQEDSAVYLCASSPTGQTYEQYFGPGTRLTVT.

This clone was counted once. This sequence joins TRBV4-1 and TRBJ2-3; 13 bases are shared with TRBD2. J lost 0 bases, V lost 0 bases, and 9 bases had no gene match. CDR1 is MGHRA, CDR2 YSYEKL, per germline. The CDR3 loop spans 20 amino acids. The CDR3 bases are TGCGCCAGCAGCCAAGAATTGGGACTAGCGGGATCCATAAGCACAGATACGCAGTATTTT. As protein: CASSQELGLAGSISTDTQYF.

This chain uses TRBV7-9 with TRBJ2-1; TRBD2 might be the D (5 bases). V lost 1 base and J 8 bases, leaving 9 bases between the germline ends. Germline-derived CDR1 and CDR2 are SEHNR and FQNEAQ (reference sequence). CDR3 length equals 13 residues. For the CDR3, the DNA is TGTGCCAGCAGCTTAGAGGCTAGCCATGAGCAGTTCTTC. It translates to CASSLEASHEQFF.

The CDR3 sequence: CASSLAEEQYF. The CDR3, as DNA: TGTGCCAGCAGCTTGGCCGAGGAGCAGTACTTC. This rearrangement joins TRBV5-5 to TRBJ2-7; D is uncertain. The V gene's germline CDR1 is SGHKS and CDR2 YYEKEE (reference sequence). This CDR3 has 11 residues. Trimming removed 0 bases at V and 7 bases at J, with 5 bases between.

V usage is TRBV23-1 and J usage is TRBJ1-2; 10 bases are shared with TRBD1. TRBV23-1 is an ORF for which the function is uncertain. The CDR3 consists of 16 residues. With 2 bases clipped from V and 7 bases from J, the junction kept 10 bases outside the gene matches. CDR3 nucleotide sequence: TGCGCCAGCAGTCAAGGTCGGGACAGGGGAGCGTGTGGCTACACCTTC. Translating it yields CASSQGRDRGACGYTF.

The rearrangement joins TRBV7-2 to TRBJ1-6; 9 bases align to TRBD1. Germline loops: CDR1 SGHTA, CDR2 FQGNSA. The CDR3 has 15 amino acids. With 3 bases clipped from V and 9 bases from J, the junction kept 6 bases outside the gene matches. Here the CDR3 DNA reads TGTGCCAGCAGCTTGACCGGGACAGGGAGTTCACCCCTCCACTTT. Protein product: CASSLTGTGSSPLHF.

This rearrangement joins TRBV11-2 to TRBJ1-1; 8 positions agree with TRBD1. This CDR3 comprises 13 residues. With V trimmed by 8 bases and J by 4 bases, 6 bases remained unmatched. The germline gives CDR1 SGHAT, CDR2 FQNNGV. Here the CDR3 reads CASGQGGVTEAFF. CDR3 nucleotide sequence: TGTGCCAGCGGACAGGGTGGAGTCACTGAAGCTTTCTTT.

The V and J genes are TRBV6-6 and TRBJ1-5; D gene ambiguous. The CDR3 loop spans 14 amino acids. The germline gives CDR1 MNHNY, CDR2 SVGAGI (reference sequence). V was pared by 3 bases and J by 0 bases, with 6 bases between. The CDR3 protein is CASSYRTSNQPQHF. The CDR3 region has the DNA TGTGCCAGCAGTTATCGGACTAGCAATCAGCCCCAGCATTTT.